The 22 T cell receptor beta chains below all came from one sample that was sequenced in a study of T cells in Graves' hyperthyroidism and ophthalmopathy. The investigators amplified TCR beta CDR3 regions from RNA transcripts. HTBI primers were employed in a first-round RT-PCR of the TCR CDR3. TCRdb re-derived calls from the multiplex PCR reads in MiXCR, one entry per CDR3 protein. This table has under 550,000 distinct CDR3 sequences, 15% to 20% appearing once. Sequenced sample: blood. All receptors derive from a man aged 40-49 years with Graves' ophthalmopathy.

This clonotype was found a few times. The chain joins TRBV12-3 or TRBV12-4 to TRBJ1-4, with D perhaps TRBD1 (6 bases). The CDR3 has 15 amino acids. Trimming took off 2 bases at V and 7 bases at J, with 14 bases between the two ends. The CDR3 DNA follows: TGTGCCAGCAGTTTATCGACAGGTCCCGGTGAAAAACTGTTTTTT. Protein sequence: CASSLSTGPGEKLFF.

This clonotype has a handful of counts. This rearrangement joins TRBV6-1 to TRBJ2-3, with 9 bases fitting TRBD2. V was clipped by 4 bases and J by 4 bases; unmatched bases: 6. The CDR3 is 15 residues long. The germline gives CDR1 MNHNS, CDR2 SASEGT. Here the CDR3 reads CASSVGLAVPDTQYF. CDR3 sequence (DNA): TGTGCCAGCAGTGTGGGACTAGCCGTACCAGATACGCAGTATTTT.

Only a few counts were recorded for this clonotype. J is TRBJ1-5 and V is TRBV28, with a weak D call TRBD1 (5 bases). Trimming took off 3 bases at V and 0 bases at J, with 9 bases between the two ends. Germline-derived CDR1 and CDR2 are MDHEN and SYDVKM. The CDR3 contains 15 residues. The CDR3 nucleotides read TGTGCCAGCAGTTTCATCAGGGATAGCAATCAGCCCCAGCATTTT. It codes for CASSFIRDSNQPQHF.

This clonotype was observed many times. This rearrangement joins TRBV24-1 to TRBJ2-1, with 8 bases aligning to TRBD1. Trimming at V came to 1 base and at J to 3 bases, leaving 4 bases not matched to a gene. Germline V gene sequence: CDR1 KGHDR, CDR2 SFDVKD. This CDR3 has 16 residues. The CDR3 DNA follows: TGTGCCACCAGTGATTTCGGACAGGGCCTCTACAATGAGCAGTTCTTC. Its protein is CATSDFGQGLYNEQFF.

There are many counts of this clonotype. The chain is built from TRBV30 and TRBJ2-3; D gene uncertain. The CDR3 extends over 13 amino acids. Germline V gene data show CDR1 as GTSNPN and CDR2 as SVGIG (reference sequence). With 0 bases removed from V and 7 bases from J, the gap between germline ends came to 11 bases. The CDR3 sequence is CAWSVSGWNTQYF. The CDR3 DNA sequence: TGTGCCTGGAGTGTGTCCGGGTGGAATACGCAGTATTTT. The entire variable domain, with the rest obtained from reference TRBV30 and TRBJ2-3, is as follows: SQTIHQWPATLVQPVGSPLSLECTVEGTSNPNLYWYRQAAGRGLQLLFYSVGIGQISSEVPQNLSASRPQDRQFILSSKKLLLSDSGFYLCAWSVSGWNTQYFGPGTRLTVL.

This rearrangement joins TRBV20-1 to TRBJ2-1, with D perhaps TRBD2 (6 bases). The J call may not be correct, given that the DNA end is closer to TRBJ2-7. The germline V gene encodes CDR1 DFQATT and CDR2 SNEGSKA (reference sequence). The CDR3 loop spans 16 amino acids. CDR3 coding DNA: TGCAGTGCTAGAGATAAGTCGGAGGGGTCCTACAATGAGCAGTACTTC. Encoded protein: CSARDKSEGSYNEQYF.

The CDR3, as DNA: TGTGCCAGCAGCCCCTCCCTGGCGGGCGAGCAGTACTTC. Its translation: CASSPSLAGEQYF. The V and J genes are TRBV14 and TRBJ2-7; possible D gene TRBD2, 5 bases. Germline V lookup: CDR1 SGHDN, CDR2 FVKESK. The germline V and J ends were trimmed by 4 bases and 6 bases, with 13 bases remaining between them. This CDR3 is 13 amino acids long.

This clonotype was counted a few times. This chain links TRBV7-9 with TRBJ1-2; tentative D call: TRBD1 (6 bases). The ends were cut back, 5 bases at V and 8 bases at J, with 15 bases in the middle. This CDR3 is built from 13 residues. CDR1 SEHNR and CDR2 FQNEAQ come from the germline V gene (reference sequence). This CDR3 reads CASSRDNSQGYTF. DNA for the CDR3: TGTGCCAGCAGCCGGGACAACTCCCAAGGCTACACCTTC.

This clonotype has more than one count but fewer than ten. The V call is TRBV6-2 or TRBV6-3, the J call TRBJ2-5; D call uncertain. The CDR3 length is 16 residues. Germline CDR1 MNHEY, CDR2 SVGEGT. The ends were cut back, 0 bases at V and 5 bases at J, with 16 bases in the middle. CDR3 sequence: CASSYSTPGRRETQYF. In DNA, the CDR3 is TGTGCCAGCAGTTACTCGACGCCCGGGCGTCGGGAGACCCAGTACTTC.

The chain couples TRBV7-9 to TRBJ2-1; 16 positions match TRBD2. The germline gives CDR1 SEHNR, CDR2 FQNEAQ (reference sequence). V shed 4 bases and J 7 bases; nucleotides not matched to a gene: 7. This CDR3 contains 17 residues. CDR3 nucleotides: TGTGCCAGCAGCTCGGTGGCGGGACTAGCGGGAGGGAATGAGCAGTTCTTC. Translation: CASSSVAGLAGGNEQFF.

Details on this clonotype: A much larger clonotype is one base distant, so this may be a read error. V is TRBV27 and J is TRBJ1-2, with D possibly matching TRBD1 (5 bases). Per germline, CDR1 MNHEY and CDR2 SMNVEV (reference sequence). CDR3 length: 13 amino acids. This CDR3 reads CAGSLSQGGGYTF. The CDR3 DNA follows: TGTGCCGGCAGTTTATCGCAGGGTGGTGGCTACACCTTC.

This clonotype was picked up many times. The V and J genes are TRBV10-3 and TRBJ2-3, with D possibly being TRBD1 or TRBD2 (5 bases each). Trimming left V 10 bases short and J 2 bases short, with 16 bases between. Looked up from germline, CDR1 is ENHRY and CDR2 is SYGVKD. CDR3 length: 14 residues. CDR3 bases: TGTGCCACCGGGACCGATACACTCACAGATACGCAGTATTTT. Translated, it gives CATGTDTLTDTQYF.

This clonotype was observed at least ten times. The rearrangement links TRBV7-2 to TRBJ2-7, with TRBD2 matching over 9 bases. Trimming cost V 1 base and J 4 bases; bases outside gene matches: 8. This CDR3 comprises 16 residues. The germline gives CDR1 SGHTA, CDR2 FQGNSA. CDR3 residues: CASSLGLAGVRYEQYF. CDR3 DNA: TGTGCCAGCAGCTTAGGGTTAGCGGGAGTTCGGTACGAGCAGTACTTC. The full variable domain, completed using reference TRBV7-2 and TRBJ2-7, is GAGVSQSPSNKVTEKGKDVELRCDPISGHTALYWYRQSLGQGLEFLIYFQGNSAPDKSGLPSDRFSAERTGGSVSTLTIQRTQQEDSAVYLCASSLGLAGVRYEQYFGPGTRLTVT.

This clonotype was observed at least ten times. V usage is TRBV2 and J usage is TRBJ1-4, with D uncertain. Germline V lookup: CDR1 SNHLY, CDR2 FYNNEI. The ends were cut back, 3 bases at V and 8 bases at J, with 16 bases in the middle. This CDR3 region has 15 residues. The CDR3 DNA sequence: TGTGCCAGCAGTGAGTGGGAGCGCGTGGGGGAAAAACTGTTTTTT. Translation gives CASSEWERVGEKLFF.

A few counts support this clonotype. This chain links TRBV19 with TRBJ1-5; D remains unclear. The V end lost 5 bases, the J end lost 5 bases, and 10 bases lay between the germline ends. Germline V gene data show CDR1 as LNHDA and CDR2 as SQIVND (reference sequence). The CDR3 sequence is 13 residues long. CDR3 in amino acids: CASSPGMDQPQHF. In DNA, the CDR3 is TGTGCCAGTAGTCCAGGAATGGATCAGCCCCAGCATTTT.

This clonotype appeared many times. The chain is built from TRBV5-1 and TRBJ2-1; D call uncertain. Germline loops: CDR1 SGHRS, CDR2 YFSETQ. V lost 3 bases and J 4 bases, leaving 8 bases between the germline ends. This CDR3 is 13 amino acids long. CDR3 protein: CASSSTTYNEQFF. CDR3 nucleotides: TGCGCCAGCAGCTCAACTACTTACAATGAGCAGTTCTTC.

The chain has TRBV24-1 and TRBJ2-3; 8 bases are shared with TRBD1. The germline V gene encodes CDR1 KGHDR and CDR2 SFDVKD. V lost 5 bases, J lost 3 bases, and 6 bases stayed unmatched. CDR3 length equals 15 residues. Here the CDR3 reads CATSGTGSITDTQYF. As DNA, the CDR3 is TGTGCCACCAGTGGGACAGGGTCGATTACAGATACGCAGTATTTT.

The table lists this clonotype with a few counts. This rearrangement joins TRBV5-6 to TRBJ2-3; 8 bases are shared with TRBD2. The junction had 3 bases not matched to a gene; V was cut back by 0 bases and J by 6 bases. CDR1 and CDR2 from the germline V gene are SGHDT and YYEEEE. The CDR3 contains 14 residues. The CDR3 loop reads CASSLGRGGDTQYF. The CDR3 DNA follows: TGTGCCAGCAGCTTGGGACGGGGGGGCGATACGCAGTATTTT.

This clonotype appeared many times. The chain links TRBV5-1 to TRBJ2-6; D is unclear. The CDR3 sequence is 15 residues long. Trimming stripped 3 bases from V and 2 bases from J, with 9 bases between. Germline CDR1 and CDR2: SGHRS and YFSETQ. The CDR3 region has the DNA TGCGCCAGCAGCTCCGGGCGGACTGGGGCCAACGTCCTGACTTTC. Its translation is CASSSGRTGANVLTF.

This clonotype was seen a handful of times. CDR3 amino acids: CASSSERTEAFF. Written as DNA, the CDR3 is TGCGCCAGCAGCTCCGAGAGGACTGAAGCTTTCTTT. This rearrangement joins TRBV5-1 to TRBJ1-1; D gene unclear. This CDR3 is built from 12 residues. Germline lookup yields CDR1 SGHRS and CDR2 YFSETQ. V shed 3 bases and J shed 5 bases, with 8 bases lying between them.

The rearrangement uses TRBV27 and TRBJ1-1; D is unclear. Germline lookup yields CDR1 MNHEY and CDR2 SMNVEV (reference sequence). Deletions cut 3 bases from V and 1 base from J, with 9 bases between. The CDR3 loop spans 14 amino acids. CDR3 bases: TGTGCCAGCAGTTTGTTCCGAGGGAACACTGAAGCTTTCTTT. Amino acids: CASSLFRGNTEAFF.

This clonotype was observed a handful of times. CDR3 region: CAISESQGVVEQFF. The DNA of the CDR3 is TGTGCCATCAGTGAAAGTCAGGGTGTAGTTGAGCAGTTCTTC. The V call is TRBV10-3, the J call TRBJ2-1; tentative D call: TRBD1 (5 bases). Germline assignment: CDR1 ENHRY and CDR2 SYGVKD. V was cut by 3 bases and J by 9 bases, with 15 bases left in between. The CDR3 extends over 14 amino acids.